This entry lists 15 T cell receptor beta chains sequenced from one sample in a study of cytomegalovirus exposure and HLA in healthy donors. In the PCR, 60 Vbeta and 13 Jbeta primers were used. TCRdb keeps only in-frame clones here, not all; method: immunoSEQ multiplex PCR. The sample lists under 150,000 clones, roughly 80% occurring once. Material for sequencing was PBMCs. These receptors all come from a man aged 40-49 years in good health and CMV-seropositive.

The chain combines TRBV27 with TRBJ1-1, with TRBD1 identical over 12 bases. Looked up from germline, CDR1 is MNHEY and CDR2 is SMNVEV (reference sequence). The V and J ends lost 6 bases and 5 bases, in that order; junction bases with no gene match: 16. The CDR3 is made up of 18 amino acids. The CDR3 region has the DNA TGTGCCAGCAGCCTTACCGGGACAGGGGGCCTCGTCGGGACTGAAGCTTTCTTT. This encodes CASSLTGTGGLVGTEAFF.

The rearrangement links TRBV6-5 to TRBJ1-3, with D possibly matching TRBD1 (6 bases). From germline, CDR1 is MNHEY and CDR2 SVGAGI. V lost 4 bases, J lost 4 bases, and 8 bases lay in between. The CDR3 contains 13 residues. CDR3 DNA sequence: TGTGCCAGCAGTTCCGGACAGGGAAACACCATATATTTT. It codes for CASSSGQGNTIYF.

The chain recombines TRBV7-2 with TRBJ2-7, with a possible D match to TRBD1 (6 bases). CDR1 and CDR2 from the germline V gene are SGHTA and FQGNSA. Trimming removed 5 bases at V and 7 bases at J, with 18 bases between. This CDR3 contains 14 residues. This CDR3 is CASSHNSGQGEQYF. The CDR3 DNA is TGTGCCAGCAGCCACAACTCGGGACAAGGGGAGCAGTACTTC.

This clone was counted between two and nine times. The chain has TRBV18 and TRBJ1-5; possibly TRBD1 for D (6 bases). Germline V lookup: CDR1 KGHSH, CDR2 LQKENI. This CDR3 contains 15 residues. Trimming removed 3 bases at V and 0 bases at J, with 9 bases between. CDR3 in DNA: TGTGCCAGCTCACCGGACAGCCTTAGCAATCAGCCCCAGCATTTT. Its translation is CASSPDSLSNQPQHF.

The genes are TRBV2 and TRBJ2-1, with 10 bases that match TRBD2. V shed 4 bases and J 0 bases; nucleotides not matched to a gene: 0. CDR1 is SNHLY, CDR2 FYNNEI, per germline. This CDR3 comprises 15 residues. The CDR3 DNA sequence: TGTGCCAGCAGTGGACTAGCGGGCTCCTACAATGAGCAGTTCTTC. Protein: CASSGLAGSYNEQFF.

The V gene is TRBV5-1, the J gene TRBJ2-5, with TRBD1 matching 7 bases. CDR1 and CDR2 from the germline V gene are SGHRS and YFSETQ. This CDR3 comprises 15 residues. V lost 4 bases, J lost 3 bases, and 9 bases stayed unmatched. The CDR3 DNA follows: TGCGCCAGCAGCAGAACGGGGACAGCCGAAGAGACCCAGTACTTC. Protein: CASSRTGTAEETQYF.

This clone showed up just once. The CDR3 nucleotides read TGTGCCAGCAGCCCGGTCAGGGGGCGCGAAGAAGCTTTCTTT. Translation: CASSPVRGREEAFF. The genes are TRBV11-2 and TRBJ1-1; 8 nucleotides align to TRBD1. Germline values: CDR1 SGHAT, CDR2 FQNNGV. After removal of 5 bases from V and 8 bases from J, the junction contained 10 bases not matched to a gene. The CDR3 has 14 residues.

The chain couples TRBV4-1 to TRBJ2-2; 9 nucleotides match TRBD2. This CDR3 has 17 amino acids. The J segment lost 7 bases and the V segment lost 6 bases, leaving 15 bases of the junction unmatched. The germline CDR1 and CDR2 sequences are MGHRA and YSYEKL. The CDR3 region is CASRAVGTSLRGGELFF. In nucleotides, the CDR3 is TGCGCCAGCAGGGCAGTAGGGACTAGCCTCAGGGGCGGGGAGCTGTTTTTT.

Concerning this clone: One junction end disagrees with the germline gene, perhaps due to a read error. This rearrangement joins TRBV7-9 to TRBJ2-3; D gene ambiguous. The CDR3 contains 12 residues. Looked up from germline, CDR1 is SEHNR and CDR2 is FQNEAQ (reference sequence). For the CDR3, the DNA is TGTTCCAGCAGCTTCGGGACAGATACGCAGTATTTT. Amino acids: CSSSFGTDTQYF.

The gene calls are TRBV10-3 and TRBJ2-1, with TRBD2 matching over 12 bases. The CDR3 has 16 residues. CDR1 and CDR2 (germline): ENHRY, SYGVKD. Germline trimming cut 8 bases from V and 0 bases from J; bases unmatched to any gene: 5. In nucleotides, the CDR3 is TGTGCCATCGGGGGGGGACTAGCGGGCTCCTACAATGAGCAGTTCTTC. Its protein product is CAIGGGLAGSYNEQFF.

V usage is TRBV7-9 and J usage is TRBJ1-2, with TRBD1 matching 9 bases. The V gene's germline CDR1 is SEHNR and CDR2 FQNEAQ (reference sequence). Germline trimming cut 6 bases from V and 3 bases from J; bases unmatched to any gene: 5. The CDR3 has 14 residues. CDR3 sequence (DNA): TGTGCCAGCAGTTCTGGGACAGGGTACTATGGCTACACCTTC. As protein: CASSSGTGYYGYTF.

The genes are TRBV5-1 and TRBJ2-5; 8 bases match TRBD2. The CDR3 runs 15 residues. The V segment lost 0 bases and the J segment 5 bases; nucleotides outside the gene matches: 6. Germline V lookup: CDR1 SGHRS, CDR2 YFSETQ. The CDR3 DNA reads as TGCGCCAGCAGCTTGGCGGGGGGGCTCACGGAGACCCAGTACTTC. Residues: CASSLAGGLTETQYF.

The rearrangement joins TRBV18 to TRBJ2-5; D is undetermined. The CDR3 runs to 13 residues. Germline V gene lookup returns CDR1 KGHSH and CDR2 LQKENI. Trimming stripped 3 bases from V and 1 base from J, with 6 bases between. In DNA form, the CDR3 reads TGTGCCAGCTCACCCAGAGGCCAAGAGACCCAGTACTTC. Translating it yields CASSPRGQETQYF.

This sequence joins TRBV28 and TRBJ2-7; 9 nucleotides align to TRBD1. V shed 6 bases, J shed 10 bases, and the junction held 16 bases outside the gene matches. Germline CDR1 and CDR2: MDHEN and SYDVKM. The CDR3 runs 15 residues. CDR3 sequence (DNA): TGTGCCAGCAGAAGAACAGGGGGCTTTACTAAAGGACAGTACTTC. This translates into CASRRTGGFTKGQYF.

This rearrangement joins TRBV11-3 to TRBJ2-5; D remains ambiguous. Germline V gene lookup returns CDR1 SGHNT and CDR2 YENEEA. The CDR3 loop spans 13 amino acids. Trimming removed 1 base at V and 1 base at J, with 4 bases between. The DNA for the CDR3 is TGTGCCAGCAGCTTAGGGCTCCAAGAGACCCAGTACTTC. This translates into CASSLGLQETQYF.